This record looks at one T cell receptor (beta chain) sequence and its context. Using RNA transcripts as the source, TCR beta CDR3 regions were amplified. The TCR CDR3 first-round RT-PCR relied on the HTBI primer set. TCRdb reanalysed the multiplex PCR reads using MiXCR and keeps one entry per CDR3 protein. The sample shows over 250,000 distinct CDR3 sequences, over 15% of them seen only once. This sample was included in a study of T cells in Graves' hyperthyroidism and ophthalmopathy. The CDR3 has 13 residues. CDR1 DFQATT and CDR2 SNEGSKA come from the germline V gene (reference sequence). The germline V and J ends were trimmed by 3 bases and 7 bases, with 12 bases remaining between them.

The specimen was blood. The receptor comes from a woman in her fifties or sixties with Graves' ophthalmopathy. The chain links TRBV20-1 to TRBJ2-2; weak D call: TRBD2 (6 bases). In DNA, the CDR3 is TGCAGTGCTAGCGAACGGAGGGTCGGGGAGCTGTTTTTT. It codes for CSASERRVGELFF.